The source of this T cell receptor (beta chain) is a study of response to subunit inactivated influenza vaccine. Study observations and caveats: The authors suggested that every seasonal influenza vaccination recruits few new T cells.

Germline V gene data show CDR1 as LGHNA and CDR2 as YSLEER. This CDR3 is built from 20 residues. Trimming shortened V by 0 bases and J by 2 bases, and 25 bases separated the two germline ends. This clonotype was detected only a few times. Its antigen remains unknown. Each CDR3 protein gets one entry after TCRdb re-called the RT-PCR reads with MiXCR. The table has 250,000 to 350,000 distinct CDR3 sequences, around 22% seen once; the top ten hold over 9%. The chain uses TRBV4-3 and TRBJ2-5; perhaps TRBD1 as D (6 bases). This clonotype originated in a man between 45 and 75 years old who received an inactivated influenza vaccine. The sequences come from PBMCs from blood, collected about 20 months after vaccination. CDR3 amino acids: CASSQEYVITPEGVQETQYF. The CDR3 DNA follows: TGCGCCAGCAGCCAAGAGTATGTAATTACGCCTGAGGGGGTTCAAGAGACCCAGTACTTC.